A selection of T cell receptor beta chains follows, all from one sample in a study of blood T cell repertoires in COVID-19. Some clones are missing from TCRdb's copy, which holds only in-frame ones; the method was immunoSEQ multiplex PCR. The data show tens of thousands of clones, 75% to 90% seen once. The sequencing input was peripheral blood. These receptors were collected from a man aged 60-69 years with acute or convalescent COVID-19. CDR3s include the opening cysteine and the closing phenylalanine or tryptophan. The order of the fields is clone size, CDR3 length, V gene, D gene, J gene, CDR3 DNA, CDR3 protein. D genes are given only for firm matches. A clone size is listed for some rows: how often the clone was seen (once, few, many), or a class if it is expanded.

-	12	TRBV28	-	TRBJ1-2	TGTGCCAGCAGTTTATCTTTGTATGGCTACACCTTC	CASSLSLYGYTF
-	20	TRBV21-1	-	TRBJ2-3	TGTGCCAGCAGCCCCCCGCTGGGGCGGGGGGCACCGCCTGACACAGATACGCAGTATTTT	CASSPPLGRGAPPDTDTQYF
-	15	TRBV5-4	-	TRBJ1-3	TGTGCCAGCAGCTTGGACGGGTACTCTGGAAACACCATATATTTT	CASSLDGYSGNTIYF
-	15	TRBV29-1	TRBD2	TRBJ2-1	TGCAGCGTACGACTAGCGGGAGGGGCCTACAATGAGCAGTTCTTC	CSVRLAGGAYNEQFF
-	14	TRBV28	TRBD1	TRBJ2-5	TGTGCCAGCAGTTTTACAGGGGGGAGGGAGACCCAGTACTTC	CASSFTGGRETQYF
-	15	TRBV7-2	TRBD2	TRBJ2-1	TGTGCCAGCAGCCTGGGACTAGCCTCCTACAATGAGCAGTTCTTC	CASSLGLASYNEQFF
-	15	TRBV18	-	TRBJ2-5	TGTGCCAGCTCACCATATGTCACGGGAGAAGAGACCCAGTACTTC	CASSPYVTGEETQYF
-	15	TRBV7-2	TRBD1	TRBJ1-1	TGTGCCAGCAGCGCAACAGGGGGAATATCTGGTGAAGCTTTCTTT	CASSATGGISGEAFF
-	15	TRBV2	TRBD2	TRBJ2-5	TGTGCCAGCAGGCCTAGCGGGGGTGCCAGGGAGACCCAGTACTTC	CASRPSGGARETQYF
-	15	TRBV2	TRBD1	TRBJ1-3	TGTGCCAGCAGAACGGGACAGGGAGGTGGAAACACCATATATTTT	CASRTGQGGGNTIYF
-	15	TRBV20-1	TRBD2	TRBJ2-3	TGCAGTGCCAGTGGACTAGCGGGAGCCGCAGATACGCAGTATTTT	CSASGLAGAADTQYF
-	15	TRBV29-1	TRBD2	TRBJ2-1	TGCAGCGTTGAAACGGAGCGGGAGACGGGGAATGAGCAGTTCTTC	CSVETERETGNEQFF
-	15	TRBV7-2	TRBD1	TRBJ2-5	TGTGCCAGCAGCCCACGGGACAGACCTACAGAGACCCAGTACTTC	CASSPRDRPTETQYF
-	13	TRBV6-5	-	TRBJ1-1	TGTGCCAGCAGCACTAGCGGAGGGACTGAAGCTTTCTTT	CASSTSGGTEAFF
-	11	TRBV19	-	TRBJ2-5	TGTGGGACTGAAGTCCGAGAGACCCAGTACTTC	CGTEVRETQYF
-	15	TRBV19	TRBD2	TRBJ2-7	TGTGCCAGTAGCCGGCGGGGGGCGTCCTCCTACGAGCAGTACTTC	CASSRRGASSYEQYF
-	16	TRBV5-1	TRBD1	TRBJ2-5	TGCGCCAGCAGCTACACCGGGACAGCCGCGGGTGAGACCCAGTACTTC	CASSYTGTAAGETQYF
-	13	TRBV29-1	TRBD2	TRBJ2-1	TGCAGCGTTGGGGGCCTAGCGGGATTTGAGCAGTTCTTC	CSVGGLAGFEQFF
few	13	TRBV7-9	-	TRBJ1-3	TGTGCCAGCAGCCAGGCCTTTGGAAACACCATATATTTT	CASSQAFGNTIYF
-	16	TRBV3-1/TRBV3-2	-	TRBJ2-2	TGTGCCAGCAGCCAACCCTACAGCGGAATCACCGGGGAGCTGTTTTTT	CASSQPYSGITGELFF
-	15	TRBV19	TRBD1	TRBJ2-7	TGTGCCAGTAGTTCCGGACAGGGGATACTATACGAGCAGTACTTC	CASSSGQGILYEQYF
-	16	TRBV7-9	-	TRBJ2-1	TGTGCCAGCAGCCCGAAGAGACTGGAAACCTACAATGAGCAGTTCTTC	CASSPKRLETYNEQFF
-	18	TRBV10-3	-	TRBJ2-6	TGTGCCATCAGTGAGTCGAGGGGGACCCTCTCTGGGGCCAACGTCCTGACTTTC	CAISESRGTLSGANVLTF
-	17	TRBV27	-	TRBJ1-2	TGTGCCAGCAGTAATTTATGGGCCCCACAGGGTGGCTATGGCTACACCTTC	CASSNLWAPQGGYGYTF
-	16	TRBV7-2	TRBD2	TRBJ2-7	TGTGCCAGCAGCCGGACTAGCGGGGGGACCCCCTACGAGCAGTACTTC	CASSRTSGGTPYEQYF
-	14	TRBV9	-	TRBJ1-1	TGTGCCAGCAGCGTAGTGTGGCAGAACACTGAAGCTTTCTTT	CASSVVWQNTEAFF
-	15	TRBV5-4	-	TRBJ1-2	TGTGCCACCCAACCGGGGGAGGCCTCTAACTATGGCTACACCTTC	CATQPGEASNYGYTF
many	17	TRBV12-5	-	TRBJ1-2	TGTGCTAGTGGTTTGGTACCGTATGTAGTCCATAACTATGGCTACACCTTC	CASGLVPYVVHNYGYTF
-	15	TRBV27	-	TRBJ1-1	TGTGCCAGCAGTTTTAACAGATTAATAACAGGCGGAGCTTTCTTT	CASSFNRLITGGAFF
-	18	TRBV9	TRBD1	TRBJ1-3	TGTGCCAGCAGCGCTTTTGGGACAGGGGTAATCGCTGGAAACACCATATATTTT	CASSAFGTGVIAGNTIYF
-	17	TRBV9	-	TRBJ1-1	TGTGCCAGCAGCGTCTCAATCCGAACAGGGATAGACACTGAAGCTTTCTTT	CASSVSIRTGIDTEAFF
-	15	TRBV21-1	-	TRBJ1-5	TGTGCCAGCAGCAAAGCCGGCAGGGCGAATCAGCCCCAGCATTTT	CASSKAGRANQPQHF
-	13	TRBV6-5	-	TRBJ2-7	TGTGCCAGCAGTTACGCCGGACTGGGAGAGCAGTACTTC	CASSYAGLGEQYF
-	12	TRBV30	-	TRBJ2-7	TGTGCCTGGAGTCCGCAGTCCTACGAGCAGTACTTC	CAWSPQSYEQYF
-	14	TRBV5-4	-	TRBJ1-1	TGTGCCAGCAGCTTGATCGACAGGAACACTGAAGCTTTCTTT	CASSLIDRNTEAFF
-	13	TRBV3-1/TRBV3-2	-	TRBJ1-4	TGTGCCAGCAGCATAACTCGGAATGAAAAACTGTTTTTT	CASSITRNEKLFF
-	14	TRBV25-1	TRBD1	TRBJ1-2	TGTGCCAGCACTCCCCAGAGGGGGCTGGGTGGCTACACCTTC	CASTPQRGLGGYTF
-	12	TRBV30	TRBD1	TRBJ1-2	TGTGCCTGGGGGGACAGCAACTATGGCTACACCTTC	CAWGDSNYGYTF
-	15	TRBV5-7	-	TRBJ2-7	TGTGCCAGCAGCGGAGAGCGGGTGTGGGACTACGAGCAGTACTTC	CASSGERVWDYEQYF
-	13	TRBV2	-	TRBJ2-7	TGTGCCAGCAGTGAGTGGCCGGGGTACGAGCAGTACTTC	CASSEWPGYEQYF
-	14	TRBV27	-	TRBJ2-2	TGTGCCAGCAGTTTCAGACTCGACACCGGGGAGCTGTTTTTT	CASSFRLDTGELFF
-	18	TRBV30	TRBD1	TRBJ2-7	TGTGCCTGGTCCGACCGGGACAGGGTTTTGGTACGTTCCTACGAGCAGTACTTC	CAWSDRDRVLVRSYEQYF
-	15	TRBV30	TRBD1	TRBJ2-5	TGTGCCTGGAGTGTGGCGGCAGGGGGCACGGAGACCCAGTACTTC	CAWSVAAGGTETQYF
-	15	TRBV27	TRBD1	TRBJ1-2	TGTGCCAGCAGTTTCACCGGGACAGGGCTGTATGGCTACACCTTC	CASSFTGTGLYGYTF
-	17	TRBV5-5	TRBD1	TRBJ1-2	TGTGCCAGCAGCCCGTCACCTTGGGACAGGGGGCTCAATGGCTACACCTTC	CASSPSPWDRGLNGYTF
-	15	TRBV3-1/TRBV3-2	TRBD2	TRBJ2-5	TGTGCCAGCAGCCCGGGACTAGCGGGAGGAGAGACCCAGTACTTC	CASSPGLAGGETQYF
-	15	TRBV19	TRBD1	TRBJ1-1	TGTGCCAGTAGTAACACAGGGGGCTGGAAAACTGAAGCTTTCTTT	CASSNTGGWKTEAFF
-	14	TRBV11-2	-	TRBJ1-3	TGTGCCAGCAGCTTAGATGCGGGTCGTAACACCATATATTTT	CASSLDAGRNTIYF
few	15	TRBV5-8	-	TRBJ1-3	TGTGCCAGCAGCTCGGGTGACAGGTCGGGAAACACCATATATTTT	CASSSGDRSGNTIYF
-	15	TRBV3-1/TRBV3-2	TRBD1	TRBJ2-7	TGTGCCAGCAGCCAAGTTCAAGGGGGCATCTACGAGCAGTACTTC	CASSQVQGGIYEQYF
-	16	TRBV27	-	TRBJ1-1	TGTGCCAGCAGTTTATCGGGGGCGGTACCGAACACTGAAGCTTTCTTT	CASSLSGAVPNTEAFF
-	10	TRBV28	-	TRBJ2-1	TGTGCCAGCGGCTTCGGGGAGCAGTTCTTC	CASGFGEQFF
-	15	TRBV24-1	-	TRBJ2-3	TGTGCCACCAGTGATCCCGACAGGAACACAGATACGCAGTATTTT	CATSDPDRNTDTQYF
-	15	TRBV7-6	-	TRBJ2-5	TGTGCCAGCAGCTTAGCGCGAACAGTCAGTGAGACCCAGTACTTC	CASSLARTVSETQYF
few	17	TRBV19	TRBD1	TRBJ1-6	TGTGCCAGTAGTATTGGTAGCGTTGGGACAGGGAATTCACCCCTCCACTTT	CASSIGSVGTGNSPLHF
-	13	TRBV23-1	-	TRBJ1-2	TGCGCCAGCAGGACAGGCATAGGGTGGGGCTACACCTTC	CASRTGIGWGYTF
-	14	TRBV7-8	-	TRBJ1-2	TGTGCCAGCAGCTTATCCACTACTAACTATGGCTACACCTTC	CASSLSTTNYGYTF